The rows below give T cell receptor beta chains drawn from one sample of a study of vaccination and CD4 T cells after COVID-19. Each CDR3 protein gets one entry after TCRdb re-called the PCR reads with MiXCR. The profile shows about 7,600 distinct CDR3 sequences, about 70% of them singletons. Their antigens are not known. Sequenced material: cultured CD4+ T cells from blood, taken after SARS-CoV-2 vaccination. Receptors originate from a human donor with COVID-19. Each CDR3 is given with its conserved first and last residue. Each record gives: D gene, V gene, J gene, clone size, CDR3 DNA, CDR3 protein. A D gene is named only where the DNA matches it firmly. Part of the rows lack a size; the others show once, few, many or a class for expanded clones.

d_gene: .; v_gene: TRBV6-2/TRBV6-3; j_gene: TRBJ1-5; abundance: .; CDR3nt: TGTGCCAGTAAGACGGGGAATCAGCCCCAGCATTTT; CDR3aa: CASKTGNQPQHF
d_gene: TRBD1; v_gene: TRBV7-8; j_gene: TRBJ1-1; abundance: .; CDR3nt: TGTGCCAGCAGCTTAGAGAGGCCCATGACAGGGCCAATGAACACTGAAGCTTTCTTT; CDR3aa: CASSLERPMTGPMNTEAFF
d_gene: TRBD1; v_gene: TRBV28; j_gene: TRBJ1-1; abundance: .; CDR3nt: TGTGCCAGCAGTCAACAGGGGGGGCGACCTACGAACACTGAAGCTTTCTTT; CDR3aa: CASSQQGGRPTNTEAFF
d_gene: .; v_gene: TRBV7-8; j_gene: TRBJ1-2; abundance: few; CDR3nt: TGTGCCAGCAGCTTAGCAAGGACTAACTATGGCTACACCTTC; CDR3aa: CASSLARTNYGYTF
d_gene: TRBD1; v_gene: TRBV12-3/TRBV12-4; j_gene: TRBJ1-1; abundance: .; CDR3nt: TGTGCCAGCAGACGGACAGGGGTGAACACTGAAGCTTTCTTT; CDR3aa: CASRRTGVNTEAFF
d_gene: TRBD1; v_gene: TRBV6-2/TRBV6-3; j_gene: TRBJ2-1; abundance: once; CDR3nt: TGTGCCGCTCGCGGACAGGGGGACTACAATGAGCAGTTCTTC; CDR3aa: CAARGQGDYNEQFF
d_gene: .; v_gene: TRBV27; j_gene: TRBJ1-5; abundance: .; CDR3nt: TGTGCCAGCAGTTTTGGGCCCCAGGACAGACCTCCCAAGGACCAGCCCCAGCATTTT; CDR3aa: CASSFGPQDRPPKDQPQHF
d_gene: .; v_gene: TRBV20-1; j_gene: TRBJ2-5; abundance: .; CDR3nt: TGCAGTGCTAGAGTCCGACAGTCCGCCGGGGAGACCCAGTACTTC; CDR3aa: CSARVRQSAGETQYF
d_gene: .; v_gene: TRBV19; j_gene: TRBJ2-3; abundance: large; CDR3nt: TGTGCCAGTAGTATCCCAGGGACAGATACGCAGTATTTT; CDR3aa: CASSIPGTDTQYF
d_gene: TRBD2; v_gene: TRBV7-7; j_gene: TRBJ2-5; abundance: .; CDR3nt: TGTGCTAGCAGCTCGAGGGCAGCGGGGAGGAAGACCCAGTACTTC; CDR3aa: CASSSRAAGRKTQYF
d_gene: .; v_gene: TRBV7-9; j_gene: TRBJ2-5; abundance: few; CDR3nt: TGTGCCAGCAATGGTATGGAAGAGACCCAGTACTTC; CDR3aa: CASNGMEETQYF
d_gene: TRBD1; v_gene: TRBV6-1; j_gene: TRBJ2-2; abundance: .; CDR3nt: TGTGCCAGCCGTCAGCCCCAAGGACAGGGGAGAACCGGGGAGCTGTTTTTT; CDR3aa: CASRQPQGQGRTGELFF
d_gene: TRBD1; v_gene: TRBV5-4; j_gene: TRBJ1-1; abundance: .; CDR3nt: TGTGCCTTAACCGGGACAGGGGGCACTGAAGCTTTCTTT; CDR3aa: CALTGTGGTEAFF
d_gene: .; v_gene: TRBV27; j_gene: TRBJ2-7; abundance: few; CDR3nt: TGTGCCAGCAGTTTAGTACAGGGAACCTACGAGCAGTACTTC; CDR3aa: CASSLVQGTYEQYF
d_gene: TRBD1; v_gene: TRBV27; j_gene: TRBJ1-2; abundance: few; CDR3nt: TGTGCCAGCGGACTCCGGGACAGAGGAATCAACTATGGCTACACCTTC; CDR3aa: CASGLRDRGINYGYTF
d_gene: TRBD1; v_gene: TRBV20-1; j_gene: TRBJ2-5; abundance: .; CDR3nt: TGCAGTGCTAGAATGCCACAGGGGTTCGAGACCCAGTACTTC; CDR3aa: CSARMPQGFETQYF
d_gene: .; v_gene: TRBV7-2; j_gene: TRBJ1-5; abundance: once; CDR3nt: TGTGCCAGCAGCTTAGATGCGGGCAGGTTCAATCAGCCCCAGCATTTT; CDR3aa: CASSLDAGRFNQPQHF
d_gene: TRBD1; v_gene: TRBV7-9; j_gene: TRBJ1-5; abundance: .; CDR3nt: TGTGCCAGCAGCCCCGGGGGGACAGCGAGCAATCAGCCCCAGCATTTT; CDR3aa: CASSPGGTASNQPQHF
d_gene: .; v_gene: TRBV11-3; j_gene: TRBJ2-7; abundance: .; CDR3nt: TGTGCCAGCAGCCCAGGAGGGGCAGGGGCAACTAACGAGCAGTACTTC; CDR3aa: CASSPGGAGATNEQYF
d_gene: .; v_gene: TRBV24-1; j_gene: TRBJ2-1; abundance: .; CDR3nt: TGTGCCACCAGCAACTACAATGAGCAGTTCTTC; CDR3aa: CATSNYNEQFF
d_gene: TRBD1; v_gene: TRBV14; j_gene: TRBJ2-1; abundance: few; CDR3nt: TGTGCCAGCAGCCTCCGGGACAGGGCACGATATGAGCAGTTCTTC; CDR3aa: CASSLRDRARYEQFF
d_gene: .; v_gene: TRBV7-9; j_gene: TRBJ1-3; abundance: .; CDR3nt: TGTGCCAGCAGGGCCCCTCGGGGGATCGGTGACACCATATATTTT; CDR3aa: CASRAPRGIGDTIYF
d_gene: .; v_gene: TRBV7-2; j_gene: TRBJ2-6; abundance: .; CDR3nt: TGTGCCAGCAGCCCTACCGCCAGACACATCTCTGGGGCCAACGTCCTGACTTTC; CDR3aa: CASSPTARHISGANVLTF
d_gene: TRBD1; v_gene: TRBV6-1; j_gene: TRBJ1-2; abundance: .; CDR3nt: TGTGCCAGCATCCCTGGACAGGGGGCCTCCTATGGCTACACCTTC; CDR3aa: CASIPGQGASYGYTF
d_gene: TRBD1; v_gene: TRBV6-5; j_gene: TRBJ1-6; abundance: .; CDR3nt: TGTGCCAGCAGTTACTCGAGCCGACAGGGGGCGGGCTCCTATAATTCACCCCTCCACTTT; CDR3aa: CASSYSSRQGAGSYNSPLHF
d_gene: .; v_gene: TRBV28; j_gene: TRBJ2-2; abundance: .; CDR3nt: TGTGCCAGCAGTTTATATCCCCTCTCTGGACAGACCGGGGAGCTGTTTTTT; CDR3aa: CASSLYPLSGQTGELFF
d_gene: .; v_gene: TRBV20-1; j_gene: TRBJ1-2; abundance: few; CDR3nt: TGCAGTGCTAGAAAAGACGTTGCCCATGGCTACACCTTC; CDR3aa: CSARKDVAHGYTF
d_gene: .; v_gene: TRBV4-2; j_gene: TRBJ1-6; abundance: medium-sized; CDR3nt: TGTGCCAGCAGCCAAGATTGGCGGCCGGATTCACCCCTCCACTTT; CDR3aa: CASSQDWRPDSPLHF
d_gene: TRBD2; v_gene: TRBV24-1; j_gene: TRBJ2-3; abundance: few; CDR3nt: TGTGCCACCAGTGACCCTAGCGGGGTCGGGGCAGATACGCAGTATTTT; CDR3aa: CATSDPSGVGADTQYF
d_gene: TRBD2; v_gene: TRBV2; j_gene: TRBJ2-5; abundance: .; CDR3nt: TGTGCCAGCAGCCAGACTAGCGGGGGCGCAACCCAGTACTTC; CDR3aa: CASSQTSGGATQYF
d_gene: .; v_gene: TRBV20-1; j_gene: TRBJ1-1; abundance: .; CDR3nt: TGCAGTGCTAGAGATCTGATAAGGGACATGAACACTGAAGCTTTCTTT; CDR3aa: CSARDLIRDMNTEAFF
d_gene: TRBD1; v_gene: TRBV6-5; j_gene: TRBJ1-5; abundance: .; CDR3nt: TGTGCCAGCAGTTGGACAGGGGGGTACAATCAGCCCCAGCATTTT; CDR3aa: CASSWTGGYNQPQHF
d_gene: .; v_gene: TRBV5-8; j_gene: TRBJ1-5; abundance: .; CDR3nt: TGTGCCAGCCTAGGACAACCGGTGGGCAATCAGCCCCAGCATTTT; CDR3aa: CASLGQPVGNQPQHF
d_gene: TRBD1; v_gene: TRBV7-6; j_gene: TRBJ2-7; abundance: .; CDR3nt: TGTGCCAGCAGCTTAGGAGGGTCAGGGGGTGGCTACGAGCAGTACTTC; CDR3aa: CASSLGGSGGGYEQYF
d_gene: TRBD1; v_gene: TRBV20-1; j_gene: TRBJ1-6; abundance: .; CDR3nt: TGCAGTGCTAGAGAGGTAGGGGGACAGGGCGTTTCACCCCTCCACTTT; CDR3aa: CSAREVGGQGVSPLHF
d_gene: .; v_gene: TRBV2; j_gene: TRBJ2-7; abundance: .; CDR3nt: TGTGCCAGCACTGCCGGTTCCTACGAGCAGTACTTC; CDR3aa: CASTAGSYEQYF
d_gene: .; v_gene: TRBV7-2; j_gene: TRBJ2-5; abundance: .; CDR3nt: TGTGCCAGCAGCTTAGGAAAGGGAGAGACCCAGTACTTC; CDR3aa: CASSLGKGETQYF
d_gene: .; v_gene: TRBV20-1; j_gene: TRBJ2-3; abundance: once; CDR3nt: TGCAGTGCTAGAGAGGGGTGGGGGTCAGATACGCAGTATTTT; CDR3aa: CSAREGWGSDTQYF
d_gene: TRBD1; v_gene: TRBV28; j_gene: TRBJ1-2; abundance: .; CDR3nt: TGTGCCAGCAATTCCCGGGACAGAATCTATGGCTACACCTTC; CDR3aa: CASNSRDRIYGYTF
d_gene: .; v_gene: TRBV12-3/TRBV12-4; j_gene: TRBJ2-5; abundance: .; CDR3nt: TGTGCCAGCAGTTTAGCTGGGACCCAGTACTTC; CDR3aa: CASSLAGTQYF
d_gene: TRBD2; v_gene: TRBV11-2; j_gene: TRBJ2-5; abundance: .; CDR3nt: TGTGCCAGCAGCTTAGTAGCGGGGGGGCCTGAGACCCAGTACTTC; CDR3aa: CASSLVAGGPETQYF
d_gene: TRBD1; v_gene: TRBV5-1; j_gene: TRBJ2-2; abundance: .; CDR3nt: TGCGCCAGCACCTTGTTCCCCGGGACAGGGACCACCGGGGAGCTGTTTTTT; CDR3aa: CASTLFPGTGTTGELFF
d_gene: .; v_gene: TRBV6-4; j_gene: TRBJ2-2; abundance: few; CDR3nt: TGTGCCAGCAGTGAATCGGGGCCCACCGGGGAGCTGTTTTTT; CDR3aa: CASSESGPTGELFF
d_gene: TRBD2; v_gene: TRBV20-1; j_gene: TRBJ2-5; abundance: few; CDR3nt: TGTAGTGCTACCTCAGCGGGGAAAGAGACCCAGTACTTC; CDR3aa: CSATSAGKETQYF
d_gene: TRBD1; v_gene: TRBV9; j_gene: TRBJ2-3; abundance: .; CDR3nt: TGTGCCAGCAGCGTAGACGGACAGGGGGCAGATACGCAGTATTTT; CDR3aa: CASSVDGQGADTQYF
d_gene: .; v_gene: TRBV20-1; j_gene: TRBJ1-2; abundance: .; CDR3nt: TGCAGTGCAACCGAGAGGAAGGGACACCCAAGCTACACCTTC; CDR3aa: CSATERKGHPSYTF
d_gene: .; v_gene: TRBV20-1; j_gene: TRBJ2-7; abundance: .; CDR3nt: TGCAGTGCTAGATCGGGGTTCACCTACGAGCAGTACTTC; CDR3aa: CSARSGFTYEQYF
d_gene: .; v_gene: TRBV7-2; j_gene: TRBJ1-1; abundance: few; CDR3nt: TGTGCCAGCAGCTTACGGGGGAGTGCGGGAGCTTTCTTT; CDR3aa: CASSLRGSAGAFF
d_gene: TRBD2; v_gene: TRBV20-1; j_gene: TRBJ2-5; abundance: .; CDR3nt: TGCAGTGGACTAGCGGGAGGTCAAGAGACCCAGTACTTC; CDR3aa: CSGLAGGQETQYF
d_gene: .; v_gene: TRBV7-9; j_gene: TRBJ1-1; abundance: .; CDR3nt: TGTGCCAGCAGCTTAGAGTACACTGAAGCTTTCTTT; CDR3aa: CASSLEYTEAFF
d_gene: TRBD2; v_gene: TRBV6-1; j_gene: TRBJ2-5; abundance: .; CDR3nt: TGTGCCAGCAGCCCGACTAGCCCTCGGGAGACCCAGTACTTC; CDR3aa: CASSPTSPRETQYF
d_gene: TRBD2; v_gene: TRBV27; j_gene: TRBJ2-3; abundance: .; CDR3nt: TGTGCCAGCAGTCTAGCGACTAGCGGGGGTCTTAATACGCAGTATTTT; CDR3aa: CASSLATSGGLNTQYF